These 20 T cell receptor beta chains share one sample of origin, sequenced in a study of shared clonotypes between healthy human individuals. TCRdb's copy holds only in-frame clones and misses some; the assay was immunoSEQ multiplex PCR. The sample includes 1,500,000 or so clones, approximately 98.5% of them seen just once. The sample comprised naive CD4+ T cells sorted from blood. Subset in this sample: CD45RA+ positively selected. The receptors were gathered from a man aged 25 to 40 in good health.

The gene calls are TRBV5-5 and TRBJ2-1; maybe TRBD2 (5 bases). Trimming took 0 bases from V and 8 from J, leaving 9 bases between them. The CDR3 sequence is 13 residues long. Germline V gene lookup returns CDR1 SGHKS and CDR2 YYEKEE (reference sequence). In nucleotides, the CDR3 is TGTGCCAGCAGCTTGGCCGGGAATGATGAGCAGTTCTTC. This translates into CASSLAGNDEQFF.

CDR3: CASSSSGVRTTSYEQYF. The DNA for the CDR3 is TGTGCCAGCAGCTCCAGTGGTGTGCGCACAACCTCCTACGAGCAGTACTTC. V is TRBV7-6 and J is TRBJ2-7; D gene uncertain. Trimming left V 4 bases short and J 0 bases short, with 19 bases between. Germline lookup yields CDR1 SGHVS and CDR2 FNYEAQ. This CDR3 spans 17 amino acids. The full variable domain, rest sourced from reference TRBV7-6 and TRBJ2-7, is GAGVSQSPRYKVTKRGQDVALRCDPISGHVSLYWYRQALGQGPEFLTYFNYEAQQDKSGLPNDRFSAERPEGSISTLTIQRTEQRDSAMYRCASSSSGVRTTSYEQYFGPGTRLTVT.

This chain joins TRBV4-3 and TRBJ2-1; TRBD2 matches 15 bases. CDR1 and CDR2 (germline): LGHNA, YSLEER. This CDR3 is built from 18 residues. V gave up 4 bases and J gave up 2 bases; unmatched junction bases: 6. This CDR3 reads CASSLGLAGGLPYNEQFF. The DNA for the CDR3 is TGCGCCAGCAGCCTTGGACTAGCGGGAGGGCTTCCCTACAATGAGCAGTTCTTC.

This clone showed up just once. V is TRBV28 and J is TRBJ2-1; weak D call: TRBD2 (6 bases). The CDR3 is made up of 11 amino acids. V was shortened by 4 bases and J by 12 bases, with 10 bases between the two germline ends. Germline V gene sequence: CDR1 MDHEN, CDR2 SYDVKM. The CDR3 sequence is CASSSTRGQFF. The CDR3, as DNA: TGTGCCAGCAGTTCGACTAGGGGGCAGTTCTTC.

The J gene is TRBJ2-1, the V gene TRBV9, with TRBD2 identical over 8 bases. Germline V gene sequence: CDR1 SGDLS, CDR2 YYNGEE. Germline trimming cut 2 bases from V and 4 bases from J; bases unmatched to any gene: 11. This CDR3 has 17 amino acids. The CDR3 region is CASSVGRGAGEYNEQFF. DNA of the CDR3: TGTGCCAGCAGCGTTGGGAGGGGAGCGGGAGAATACAATGAGCAGTTCTTC.

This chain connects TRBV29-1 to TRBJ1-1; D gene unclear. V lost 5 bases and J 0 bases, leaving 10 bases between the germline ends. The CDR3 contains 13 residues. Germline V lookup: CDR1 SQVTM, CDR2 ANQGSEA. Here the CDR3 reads CSVRWGMNTEAFF. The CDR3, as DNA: TGCAGCGTTAGGTGGGGTATGAACACTGAAGCTTTCTTT.

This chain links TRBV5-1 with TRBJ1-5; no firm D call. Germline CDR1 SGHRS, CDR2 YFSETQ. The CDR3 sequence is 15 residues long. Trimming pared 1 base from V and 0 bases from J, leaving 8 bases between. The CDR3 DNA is TGCGCCAGCAGCTTGTTAGGGAATAGCAATCAGCCCCAGCATTTT. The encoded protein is CASSLLGNSNQPQHF.

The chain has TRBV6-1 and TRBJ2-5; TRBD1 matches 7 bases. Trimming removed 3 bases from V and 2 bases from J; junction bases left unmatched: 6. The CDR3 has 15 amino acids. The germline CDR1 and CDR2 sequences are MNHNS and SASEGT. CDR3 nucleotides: TGTGCCAGCAGTGACCGGGACAGCCAACAAGAGACCCAGTACTTC. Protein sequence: CASSDRDSQQETQYF.

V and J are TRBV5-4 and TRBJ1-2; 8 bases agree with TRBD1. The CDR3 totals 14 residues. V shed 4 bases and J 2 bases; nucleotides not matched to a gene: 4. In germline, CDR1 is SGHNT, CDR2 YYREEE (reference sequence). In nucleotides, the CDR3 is TGTGCCAGCAGCCCGGGACAGGCGAACTATGGCTACACCTTC. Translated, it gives CASSPGQANYGYTF.

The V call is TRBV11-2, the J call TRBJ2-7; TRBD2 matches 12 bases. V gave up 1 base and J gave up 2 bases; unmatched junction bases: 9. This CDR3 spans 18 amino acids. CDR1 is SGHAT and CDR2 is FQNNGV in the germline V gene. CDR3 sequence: CASSLVVASGRGAYEQYF. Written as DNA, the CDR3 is TGTGCCAGCAGCTTAGTGGTGGCTAGCGGGAGGGGGGCCTACGAGCAGTACTTC. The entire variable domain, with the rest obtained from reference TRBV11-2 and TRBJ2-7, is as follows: EAGVAQSPRYKIIEKRQSVAFWCNPISGHATLYWYQQILGQGPKLLIQFQNNGVVDDSQLPKDRFSAERLKGVDSTLKIQPAKLEDSAVYLCASSLVVASGRGAYEQYFGPGTRLTVT.

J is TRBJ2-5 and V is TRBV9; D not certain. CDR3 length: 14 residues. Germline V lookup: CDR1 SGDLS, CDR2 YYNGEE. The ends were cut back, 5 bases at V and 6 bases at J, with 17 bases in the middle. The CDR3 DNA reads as TGTGCCAGCAGGCTGGCGTTCTATCGAAAGACCCAGTACTTC. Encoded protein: CASRLAFYRKTQYF.

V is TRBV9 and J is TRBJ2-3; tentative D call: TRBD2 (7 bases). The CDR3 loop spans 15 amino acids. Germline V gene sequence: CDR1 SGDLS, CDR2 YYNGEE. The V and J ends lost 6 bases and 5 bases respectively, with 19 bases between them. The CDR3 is CASTKGGAGKDTQYF. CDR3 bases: TGTGCCAGCACCAAGGGGGGGGCAGGCAAAGATACGCAGTATTTT.

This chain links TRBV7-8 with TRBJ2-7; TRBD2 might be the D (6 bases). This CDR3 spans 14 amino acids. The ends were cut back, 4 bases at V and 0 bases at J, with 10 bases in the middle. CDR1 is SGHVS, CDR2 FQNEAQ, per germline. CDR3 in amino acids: CASSSTSVSYEQYF. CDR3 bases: TGTGCCAGCAGCTCGACTAGTGTCTCCTACGAGCAGTACTTC.

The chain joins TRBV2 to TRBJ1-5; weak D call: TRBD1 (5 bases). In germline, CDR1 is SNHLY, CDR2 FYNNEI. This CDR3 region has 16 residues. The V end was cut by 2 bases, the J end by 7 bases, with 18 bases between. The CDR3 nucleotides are TGTGCCAGCAGTGAATCGGGTGTCAGGGTGGGGCAGCCCCAGCATTTT. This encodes CASSESGVRVGQPQHF.

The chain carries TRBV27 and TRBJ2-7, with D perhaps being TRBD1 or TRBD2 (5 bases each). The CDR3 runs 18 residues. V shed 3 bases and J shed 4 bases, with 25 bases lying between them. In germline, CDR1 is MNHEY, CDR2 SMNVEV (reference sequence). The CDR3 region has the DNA TGTGCCAGCAGTTTTCGATTCAGCGGCACAGGTATCGTATACGAGCAGTACTTC. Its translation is CASSFRFSGTGIVYEQYF.

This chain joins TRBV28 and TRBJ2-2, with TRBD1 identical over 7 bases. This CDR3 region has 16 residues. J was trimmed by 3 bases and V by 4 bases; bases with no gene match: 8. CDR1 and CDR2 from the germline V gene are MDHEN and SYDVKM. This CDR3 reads CASSSGTAPDTGELFF. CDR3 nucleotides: TGTGCCAGCAGTTCCGGGACAGCTCCGGACACCGGGGAGCTGTTTTTT.

CDR3 in DNA: TGTGCCAGCAGCCGCGGGGCATACGAGCAGTACTTC. It specifies CASSRGAYEQYF. The gene calls are TRBV7-2 and TRBJ2-7; D is perhaps TRBD2 (6 bases). Germline V lookup: CDR1 SGHTA, CDR2 FQGNSA. V was pared by 5 bases and J by 4 bases, with 9 bases between. CDR3 length: 12 amino acids.

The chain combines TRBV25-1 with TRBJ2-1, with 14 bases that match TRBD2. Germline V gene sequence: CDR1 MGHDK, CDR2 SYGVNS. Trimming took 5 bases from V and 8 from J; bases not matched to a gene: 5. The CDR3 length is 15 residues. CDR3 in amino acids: CASSYSGLAGDEQFF. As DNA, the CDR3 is TGTGCCAGCAGTTACTCGGGACTAGCGGGAGATGAGCAGTTCTTC. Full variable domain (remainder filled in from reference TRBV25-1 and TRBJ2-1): EADIYQTPRYLVIGTGKKITLECSQTMGHDKMYWYQQDPGMELHLIHYSYGVNSTEKGDLSSESTVSRIRTEHFPLTLESARPSHTSQYLCASSYSGLAGDEQFFGPGTRLTVL.

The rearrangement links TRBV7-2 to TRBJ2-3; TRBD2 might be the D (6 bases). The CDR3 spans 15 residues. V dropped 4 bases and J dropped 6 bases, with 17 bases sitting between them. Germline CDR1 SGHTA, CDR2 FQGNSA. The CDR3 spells CASSSDSGGYDTQYF. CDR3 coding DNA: TGTGCCAGCAGCTCCGACTCTGGGGGGTATGATACGCAGTATTTT. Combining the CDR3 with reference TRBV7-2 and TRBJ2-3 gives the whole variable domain GAGVSQSPSNKVTEKGKDVELRCDPISGHTALYWYRQSLGQGLEFLIYFQGNSAPDKSGLPSDRFSAERTGGSVSTLTIQRTQQEDSAVYLCASSSDSGGYDTQYFGPGTRLTVL.

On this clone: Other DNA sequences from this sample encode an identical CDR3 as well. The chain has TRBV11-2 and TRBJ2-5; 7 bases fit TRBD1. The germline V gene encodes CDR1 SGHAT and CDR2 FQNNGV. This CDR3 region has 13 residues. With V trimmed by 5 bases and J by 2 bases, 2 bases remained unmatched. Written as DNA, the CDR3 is TGTGCCAGCAGCCGACAGGGACAAGAGACCCAGTACTTC. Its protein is CASSRQGQETQYF.